This TCR beta chain was identified in a study of blood T cell repertoires in COVID-19. Background on the study: Collection of acute and convalescent COVID-19 samples took place in the United States, Italy and Spain. T cells, B-cell-depleted T cells, or PBMCs provided the cDNA or gDNA that served as material.

Germline lookup yields CDR1 SGHTS and CDR2 YDEGEE. CDR3 length: 13 amino acids. With 5 bases removed from V and 5 bases from J, the gap between germline ends came to 10 bases. This clone is a singleton in its sample. Original methodology: Nucleated cell counts were estimated from reference gene primer amplification. The table came from immunoSEQ multiplex PCR; TCRdb's copy has only in-frame clones and leaves some out. Clone size and V and J calls were adopted from that table, with D and trimming inferred from the DNA. The table records approximately 52,000 clones, 75% to 90% of them present only once.

The TCR comes from a man aged 55 to 70 with acute or convalescent COVID-19. The chain carries TRBV5-8 and TRBJ2-2, with D possibly being TRBD1 (6 bases). Sequencing input: peripheral blood. CDR3 in DNA: TGTGCCAGCAGTTTAGGGGGAACCGGGGAGCTGTTTTTT. The encoded protein is CASSLGGTGELFF.